This T cell receptor (beta chain) was found in a study of OX40 agonist ivuxolimab in advanced cancers. Study information: Treatment of patients was with ivuxolimab, an agonistic anti-OX40 (CD134) antibody. Hepatocellular carcinoma, melanoma, renal cell or head and neck cancer occurred in dose-escalation patients.

V was pared by 0 bases and J by 4 bases, with 24 bases between. This CDR3 spans 19 amino acids. CDR1 is ENHRY, CDR2 SYGVKD, per germline. Study-wide points: Averaged across samples, CD8+ T cells carried more expanded clones than CD4+ did. CD4+ and CD8+ blood T cells expanded clonally by week 6 at 0.1 to 3.0 mg/kg.

This table comes from immunoSEQ multiplex PCR, and its TCRdb copy is limited to in-frame clones, with some not included. The sample carries tens of thousands of clones, 65% to 90% recorded once. As for this clone: Its antigen is unidentified.

The origin of this receptor is an adult with an advanced solid tumor such as melanoma, head and neck, liver or kidney cancer. Sequencing used CD4+ or CD8+ T cells sorted from blood, obtained in a trial of the OX40 agonist ivuxolimab. The chain recombines TRBV10-3 with TRBJ2-5, with D uncertain. The CDR3 DNA follows: TGTGCCATCAGTGAGTCCAGACTCCGTCCCCTCCCTTCTGGAGAGACCCAGTACTTC. It yields the protein CAISESRLRPLPSGETQYF.